The rows below give T cell receptor beta chains drawn from one sample of a study of T cells in Graves' hyperthyroidism and ophthalmopathy. TCRdb called the multiplex PCR reads again in MiXCR, with one record for every CDR3 protein. Of around 350,000 distinct CDR3 sequences listed, around 14% are singletons. Sequencing was performed on blood. These TCRs come from a woman younger than 30 with Graves' hyperthyroidism that later progressed to Graves' ophthalmopathy. The CDR3 runs from the conserved cysteine through the conserved F or W. A clone size is listed for some rows: how often the clone was seen (once, few, many), or a class if it is expanded.

13	many	TRBV7-8	TRBJ2-7	CASSPHYRGEQYF
16	NA	TRBV5-1	TRBJ2-5	CASSMYYGTSRRTQYF
12	many	TRBV29-1	TRBJ1-1	CSVESDGPEAFF
17	NA	TRBV28	TRBJ2-3	CASSLSVESVSTDTQYF
18	few	TRBV2	TRBJ2-3	CASNRLAVQIFGTDTQYF
14	many	TRBV7-2	TRBJ2-7	CASSFSTLSDEQYF
14	many	TRBV12-3/TRBV12-4	TRBJ1-2	CASSYLPQGNGYTF
12	many	TRBV18	TRBJ1-1	CATRTGNTEAFF
14	few	TRBV30	TRBJ1-5	CAWSPGRLNQPQHF
15	many	TRBV28	TRBJ2-1	CASSPDGRFYNEQFF
14	NA	TRBV18	TRBJ2-5	CASSQGQGDETQYF
16	many	TRBV7-8	TRBJ2-3	CASSLGLAGYTDTQYF
14	few	TRBV6-2/TRBV6-3	TRBJ2-7	CASSYTNPAYEQCF
13	many	TRBV29-1	TRBJ2-1	CSEDREDYNEQFF
15	many	TRBV7-3	TRBJ2-1	CASSLNSGLGYEQFF
12	many	TRBV20-1	TRBJ2-1	CSVTGGYNEQFF